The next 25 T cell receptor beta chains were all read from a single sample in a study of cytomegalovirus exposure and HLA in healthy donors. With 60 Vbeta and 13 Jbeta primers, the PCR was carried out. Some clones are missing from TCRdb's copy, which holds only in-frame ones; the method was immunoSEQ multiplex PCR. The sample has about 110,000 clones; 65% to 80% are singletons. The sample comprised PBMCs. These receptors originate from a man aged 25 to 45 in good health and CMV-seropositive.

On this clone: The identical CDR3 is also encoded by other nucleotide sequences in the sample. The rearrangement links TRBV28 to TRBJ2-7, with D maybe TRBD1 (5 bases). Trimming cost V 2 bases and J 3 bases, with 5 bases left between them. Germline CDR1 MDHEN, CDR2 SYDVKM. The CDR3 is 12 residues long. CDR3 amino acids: CASSLQGYEQYF. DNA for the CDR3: TGTGCCAGCAGTTTACAGGGCTACGAGCAGTACTTC.

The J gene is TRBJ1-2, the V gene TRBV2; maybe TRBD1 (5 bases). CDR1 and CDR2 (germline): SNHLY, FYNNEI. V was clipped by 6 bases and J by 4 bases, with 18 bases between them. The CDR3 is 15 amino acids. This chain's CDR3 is CASSPGQGTTYGYTF. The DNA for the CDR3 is TGTGCCAGCAGCCCAGGTCAGGGTACGACCTATGGCTACACCTTC.

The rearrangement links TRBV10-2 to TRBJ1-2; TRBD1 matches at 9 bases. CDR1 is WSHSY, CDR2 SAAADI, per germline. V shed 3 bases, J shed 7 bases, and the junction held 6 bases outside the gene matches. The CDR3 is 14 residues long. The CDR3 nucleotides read TGCGCCAGCAGTGACTCGGGACAGGGCAGTGGCTACACCTTC. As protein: CASSDSGQGSGYTF.

The CDR3 DNA is TGCGCCAGCAGCTTTGCAGCGAGGTGGGGCGAGACCCAGTACTTC. Translated: CASSFAARWGETQYF. This rearrangement joins TRBV5-1 to TRBJ2-5, with D possibly matching TRBD1 (5 bases). V was cut by 2 bases and J by 5 bases, with 16 bases left in between. Germline lookup yields CDR1 SGHRS and CDR2 YFSETQ. The CDR3 totals 15 residues.

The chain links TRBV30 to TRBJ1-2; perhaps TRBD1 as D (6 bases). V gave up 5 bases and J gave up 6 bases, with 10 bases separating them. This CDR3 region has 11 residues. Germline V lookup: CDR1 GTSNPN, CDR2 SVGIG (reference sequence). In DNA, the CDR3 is TGTGCCTGGTGGGCAGGGGATGGCTACACCTTC. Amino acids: CAWWAGDGYTF.

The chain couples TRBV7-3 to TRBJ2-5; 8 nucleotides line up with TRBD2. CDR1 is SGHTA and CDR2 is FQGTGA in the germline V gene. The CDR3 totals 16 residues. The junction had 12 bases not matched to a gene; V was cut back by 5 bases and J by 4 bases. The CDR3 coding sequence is TGTGCCAGCAGCCCGGTGGGGGGACTAGTGGGAGAGACCCAGTACTTC. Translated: CASSPVGGLVGETQYF.

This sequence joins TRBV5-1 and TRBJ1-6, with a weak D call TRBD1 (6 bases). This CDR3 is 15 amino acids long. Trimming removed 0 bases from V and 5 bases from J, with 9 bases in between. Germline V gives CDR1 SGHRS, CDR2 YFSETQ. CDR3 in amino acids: CASSLGQANNSPLHF. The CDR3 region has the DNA TGCGCCAGCAGCTTGGGACAGGCCAATAATTCACCCCTCCACTTT.

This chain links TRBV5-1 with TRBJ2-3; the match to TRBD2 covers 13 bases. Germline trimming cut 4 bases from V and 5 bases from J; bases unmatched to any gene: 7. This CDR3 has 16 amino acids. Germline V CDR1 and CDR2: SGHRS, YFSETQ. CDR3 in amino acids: CASSRIGTSGVDTQYF. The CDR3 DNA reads TGCGCCAGCAGCCGGATCGGGACTAGCGGGGTAGATACGCAGTATTTT.

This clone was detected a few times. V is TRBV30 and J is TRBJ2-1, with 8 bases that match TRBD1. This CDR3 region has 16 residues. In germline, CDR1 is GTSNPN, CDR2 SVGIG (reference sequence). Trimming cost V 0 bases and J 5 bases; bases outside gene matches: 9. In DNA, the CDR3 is TGTGCCTGGAGTGTCGGGGACAGGAACTGGGACAATGAGCAGTTCTTC. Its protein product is CAWSVGDRNWDNEQFF.

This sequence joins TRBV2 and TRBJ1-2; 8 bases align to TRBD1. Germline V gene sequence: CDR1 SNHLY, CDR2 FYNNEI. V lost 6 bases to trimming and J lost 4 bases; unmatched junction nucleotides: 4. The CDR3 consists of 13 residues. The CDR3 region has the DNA TGTGCCAGCAGCTTGGACAGGGCCTATGGCTACACCTTC. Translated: CASSLDRAYGYTF.

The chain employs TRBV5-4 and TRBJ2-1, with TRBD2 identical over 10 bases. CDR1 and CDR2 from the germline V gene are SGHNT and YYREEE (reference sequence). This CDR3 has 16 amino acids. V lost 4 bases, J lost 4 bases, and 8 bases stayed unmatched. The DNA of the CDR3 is TGTGCCAGCAGCCCCAGTGGTAGCGGGGGGTACAATGAGCAGTTCTTC. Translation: CASSPSGSGGYNEQFF.

As DNA, the CDR3 is TGTGCCAGCAGTCGTACCCGTCGAGCCCAGCATTTT. It yields the protein CASSRTRRAQHF. The chain couples TRBV6-6 to TRBJ1-5; D is uncertain. V was trimmed by 5 bases and J by 11 bases, leaving 13 bases between them. The germline V gene has CDR1 MNHNY and CDR2 SVGAGI (reference sequence). The CDR3 has 12 amino acids.

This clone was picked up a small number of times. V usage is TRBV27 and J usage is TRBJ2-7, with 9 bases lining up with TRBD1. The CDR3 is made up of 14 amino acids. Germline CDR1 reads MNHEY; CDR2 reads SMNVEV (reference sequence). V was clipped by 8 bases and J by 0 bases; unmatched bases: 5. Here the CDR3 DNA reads TGTGCCAGCCGGCGGGACAGGGTCTCCTACGAGCAGTACTTC. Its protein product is CASRRDRVSYEQYF.

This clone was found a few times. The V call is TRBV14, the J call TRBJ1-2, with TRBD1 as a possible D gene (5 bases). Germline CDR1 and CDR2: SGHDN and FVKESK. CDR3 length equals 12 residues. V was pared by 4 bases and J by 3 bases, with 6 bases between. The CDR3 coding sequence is TGTGCCAGCAGCCGGGGGGACTATGGCTACACCTTC. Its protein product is CASSRGDYGYTF.

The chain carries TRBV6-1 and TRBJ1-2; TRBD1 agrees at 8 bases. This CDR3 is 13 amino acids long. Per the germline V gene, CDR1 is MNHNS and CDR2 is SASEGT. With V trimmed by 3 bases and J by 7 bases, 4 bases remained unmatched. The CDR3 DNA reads TGTGCCAGCAGTGAGGGACAGGTCGCTGGCTACACCTTC. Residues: CASSEGQVAGYTF.

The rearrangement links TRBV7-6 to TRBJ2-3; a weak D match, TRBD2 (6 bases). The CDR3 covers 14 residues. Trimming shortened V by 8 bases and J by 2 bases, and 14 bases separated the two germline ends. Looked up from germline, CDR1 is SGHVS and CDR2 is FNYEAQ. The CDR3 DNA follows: TGTGCCAGCGAGGGACTTAGCGCCACAGATACGCAGTATTTT. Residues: CASEGLSATDTQYF. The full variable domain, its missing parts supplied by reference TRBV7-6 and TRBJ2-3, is GAGVSQSPRYKVTKRGQDVALRCDPISGHVSLYWYRQALGQGPEFLTYFNYEAQQDKSGLPNDRFSAERPEGSISTLTIQRTEQRDSAMYRCASEGLSATDTQYFGPGTRLTVL.

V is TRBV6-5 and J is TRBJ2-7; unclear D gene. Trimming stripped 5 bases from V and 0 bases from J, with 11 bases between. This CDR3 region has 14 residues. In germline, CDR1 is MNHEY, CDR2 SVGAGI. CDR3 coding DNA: TGTGCCAGCAGTCTCCAGGCGTCCTCCTACGAGCAGTACTTC. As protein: CASSLQASSYEQYF.

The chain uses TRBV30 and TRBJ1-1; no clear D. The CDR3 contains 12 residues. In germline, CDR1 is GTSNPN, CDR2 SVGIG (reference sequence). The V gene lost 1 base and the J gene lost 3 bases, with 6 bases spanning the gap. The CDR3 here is CAWSGGYTEAFF. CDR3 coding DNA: TGTGCCTGGAGTGGAGGGTACACTGAAGCTTTCTTT.

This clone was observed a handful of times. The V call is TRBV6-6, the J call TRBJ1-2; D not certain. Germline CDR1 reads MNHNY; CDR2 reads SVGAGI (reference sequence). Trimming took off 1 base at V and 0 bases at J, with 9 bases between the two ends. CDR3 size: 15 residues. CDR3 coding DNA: TGTGCCAGCAGTTACTGGACGGACTCTAACTATGGCTACACCTTC. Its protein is CASSYWTDSNYGYTF.

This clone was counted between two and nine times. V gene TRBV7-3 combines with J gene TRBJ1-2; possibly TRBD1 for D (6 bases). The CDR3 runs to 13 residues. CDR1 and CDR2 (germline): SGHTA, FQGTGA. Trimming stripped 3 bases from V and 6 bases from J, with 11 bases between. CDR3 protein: CASSLVRTDGYTF. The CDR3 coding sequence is TGTGCCAGCAGCTTGGTCCGGACAGATGGCTACACCTTC.

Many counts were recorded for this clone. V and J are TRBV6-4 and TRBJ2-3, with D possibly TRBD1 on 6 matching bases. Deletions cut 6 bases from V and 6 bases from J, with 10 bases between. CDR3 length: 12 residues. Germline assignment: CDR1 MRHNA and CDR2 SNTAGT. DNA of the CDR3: TGTGCCAGCAGCCCTACAGGGGATACGCAGTATTTT. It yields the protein CASSPTGDTQYF.

This CDR3 reads CASSLVKGDHEQYF. CDR3 in DNA: TGTGCCAGCAGCTTGGTAAAGGGGGACCACGAGCAGTACTTC. The chain recombines TRBV5-5 with TRBJ2-7; TRBD1 might be the D (6 bases). Germline CDR1 reads SGHKS; CDR2 reads YYEKEE (reference sequence). This CDR3 is built from 14 residues. V was cut by 0 bases and J by 5 bases, with 12 bases left in between.

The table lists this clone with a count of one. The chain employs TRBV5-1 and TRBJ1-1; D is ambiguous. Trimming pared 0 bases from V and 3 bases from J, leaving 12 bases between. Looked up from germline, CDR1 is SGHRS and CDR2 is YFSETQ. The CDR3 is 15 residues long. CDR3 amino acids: CASSLEQVKDTEAFF. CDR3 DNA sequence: TGCGCCAGCAGCTTGGAGCAGGTCAAGGACACTGAAGCTTTCTTT.

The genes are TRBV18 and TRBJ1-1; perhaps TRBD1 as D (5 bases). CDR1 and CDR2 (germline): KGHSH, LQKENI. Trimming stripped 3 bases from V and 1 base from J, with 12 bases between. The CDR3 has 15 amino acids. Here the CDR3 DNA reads TGTGCCAGCTCACCTGAAGGGGTTTGGAACACTGAAGCTTTCTTT. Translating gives CASSPEGVWNTEAFF.

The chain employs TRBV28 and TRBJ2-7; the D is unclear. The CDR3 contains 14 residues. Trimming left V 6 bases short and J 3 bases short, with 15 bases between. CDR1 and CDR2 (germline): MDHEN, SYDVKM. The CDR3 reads CASRDINSHYEQYF. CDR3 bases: TGTGCCAGCAGAGATATCAACAGCCACTACGAGCAGTACTTC.